What follows describes a single T cell receptor beta chain. The data were obtained in a study of PD-1 blockade in classical Hodgkin lymphoma. The CDR3 length is 18 residues. CDR1 is MDHEN, CDR2 SYDVKM, per germline. Losses at the gene ends were 3 bases for V and 5 bases for J; bases not matched to a gene: 18. Profiled with immunoSEQ multiplex PCR; TCRdb holds only in-frame clones, not every one. This sample has 4,000 to 6,000 clones; 80% to 90% occur once, and the top ten carry 14%. The sample's time point: newly diagnosed, previously untreated cHL patient sample. Isolation of CD8+ T cells from thawed PBMCs used magnetic negative selection. Comparison samples consisted of PBMCs from newly diagnosed, untreated classical Hodgkin lymphoma.

What was sequenced was CD8+ T cells from blood. This chain joins TRBV28 and TRBJ2-5; 7 bases fit TRBD2. The receptor was derived from a human donor with classical Hodgkin lymphoma. CDR3: CASSFRDYNASHEETQYF. The CDR3 DNA is TGTGCCAGCAGTTTCAGGGACTACAACGCCAGCCACGAGGAGACCCAGTACTTC.